Each of the 4 T cell receptor beta chains below was sequenced from the same sample in a study of shared clonotypes between healthy human individuals. The method was immunoSEQ multiplex PCR; TCRdb's version includes in-frame clones alone and lacks a portion of them. In the table there are hundreds of thousands of clones, 95% to 96% of which are singletons. Positive CCR7 selection of CD45RO-negative cells yielded the naive CD8 cells, and terminally differentiated effector memory CD45RA+ cells were excluded. Material for sequencing was naive CD8+ T cells sorted from blood. These receptor sequences come from a young woman in good health.

The rearrangement links TRBV7-9 to TRBJ2-3; TRBD1 matches 9 bases. Trimming at V came to 3 bases and at J to 3 bases, leaving 10 bases not matched to a gene. In germline, CDR1 is SEHNR, CDR2 FQNEAQ (reference sequence). The CDR3 runs 17 residues. Here the CDR3 DNA reads TGTGCCAGCAGCTTTCGTCCGGGACAGGGATTGACAGATACGCAGTATTTT. It codes for CASSFRPGQGLTDTQYF.

This chain joins TRBV5-6 and TRBJ2-3; D remains unclear. V was shortened by 4 bases and J by 4 bases, with 10 bases between the two germline ends. The germline gives CDR1 SGHDT, CDR2 YYEEEE. The CDR3 has 13 amino acids. In DNA, the CDR3 is TGTGCCAGCAGCCCATCCCCCCCAGATACGCAGTATTTT. This translates into CASSPSPPDTQYF.

This clone was counted a few times. The CDR3 protein is CASSVLGPGELFF. In DNA, the CDR3 is TGTGCCAGCAGTGTGTTGGGCCCCGGGGAGCTGTTTTTT. V usage is TRBV2 and J usage is TRBJ2-2; no firm D call. V gave up 4 bases and J gave up 6 bases, with 9 bases separating them. CDR1 is SNHLY, CDR2 FYNNEI, per germline. This CDR3 is built from 13 residues.

The chain employs TRBV5-5 and TRBJ2-2; D unresolved. The CDR3 consists of 12 residues. Germline V gene sequence: CDR1 SGHKS, CDR2 YYEKEE (reference sequence). The V end lost 4 bases, the J end lost 6 bases, and 7 bases lay between the germline ends. CDR3 amino acids: CASSPIPGELFF. Here the CDR3 DNA reads TGTGCCAGCAGCCCGATTCCCGGGGAGCTGTTTTTT.